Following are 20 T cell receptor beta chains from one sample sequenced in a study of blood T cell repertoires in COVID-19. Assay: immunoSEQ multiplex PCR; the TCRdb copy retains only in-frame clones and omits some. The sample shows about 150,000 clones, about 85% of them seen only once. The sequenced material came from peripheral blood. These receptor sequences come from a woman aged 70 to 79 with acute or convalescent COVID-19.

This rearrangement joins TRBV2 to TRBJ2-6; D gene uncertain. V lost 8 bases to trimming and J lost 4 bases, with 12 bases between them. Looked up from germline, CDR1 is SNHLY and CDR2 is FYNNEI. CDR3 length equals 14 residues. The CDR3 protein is CASYSGSGANVLTF. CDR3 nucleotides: TGTGCCAGCTACTCAGGTTCCGGGGCCAACGTCCTGACTTTC.

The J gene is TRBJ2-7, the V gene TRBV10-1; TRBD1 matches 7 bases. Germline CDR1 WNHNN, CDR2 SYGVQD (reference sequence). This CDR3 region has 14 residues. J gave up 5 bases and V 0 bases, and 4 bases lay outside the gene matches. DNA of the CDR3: TGCGCCAGCAGTGAGTCAGGGGGCGTCAACGAGCAGTACTTC. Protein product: CASSESGGVNEQYF.

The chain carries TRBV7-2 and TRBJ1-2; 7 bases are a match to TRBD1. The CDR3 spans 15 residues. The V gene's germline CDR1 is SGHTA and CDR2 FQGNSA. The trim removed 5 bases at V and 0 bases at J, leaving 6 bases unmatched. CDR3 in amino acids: CASSPSGTANYGYTF. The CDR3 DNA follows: TGTGCCAGCAGCCCCTCCGGGACAGCTAACTATGGCTACACCTTC.

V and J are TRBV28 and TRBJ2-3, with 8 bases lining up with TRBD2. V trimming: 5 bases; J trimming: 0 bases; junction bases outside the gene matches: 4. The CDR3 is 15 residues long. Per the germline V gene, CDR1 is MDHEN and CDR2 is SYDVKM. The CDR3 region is CASSDAGGSTDTQYF. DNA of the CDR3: TGTGCCAGCAGTGACGCGGGGGGCAGCACAGATACGCAGTATTTT. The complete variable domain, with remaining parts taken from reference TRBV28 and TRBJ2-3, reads DVKVTQSSRYLVKRTGEKVFLECVQDMDHENMFWYRQDPGLGLRLIYFSYDVKMKEKGDIPEGYSVSREKKERFSLILESASTNQTSMYLCASSDAGGSTDTQYFGPGTRLTVL.

DNA of the CDR3: TGTGCCAGCAGCTACGGAAGACTAGCGGGGCAAGAGACCCAGTACTTC. Translation gives CASSYGRLAGQETQYF. This chain connects TRBV2 to TRBJ2-5, with 11 bases that match TRBD2. Germline CDR1 reads SNHLY; CDR2 reads FYNNEI. The CDR3 covers 16 residues. The V gene end was trimmed by 6 bases and the J gene end by 2 bases; junction bases not matched to a gene: 8.

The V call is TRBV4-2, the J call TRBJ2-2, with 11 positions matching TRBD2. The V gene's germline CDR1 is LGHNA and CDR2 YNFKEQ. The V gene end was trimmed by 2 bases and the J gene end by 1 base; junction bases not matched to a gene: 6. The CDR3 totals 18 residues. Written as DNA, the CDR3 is TGTGCCAGCAGCCAAAAGACTAGCGGGGAGATGAACACCGGGGAGCTGTTTTTT. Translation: CASSQKTSGEMNTGELFF.

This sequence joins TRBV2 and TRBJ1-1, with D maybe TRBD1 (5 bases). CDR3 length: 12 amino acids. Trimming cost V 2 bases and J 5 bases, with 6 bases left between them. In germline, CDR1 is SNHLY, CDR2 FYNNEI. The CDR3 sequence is CASSEQGTEAFF. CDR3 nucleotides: TGTGCCAGCAGTGAACAGGGAACTGAAGCTTTCTTT. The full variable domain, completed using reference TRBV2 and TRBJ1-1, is EPEVTQTPSHQVTQMGQEVILRCVPISNHLYFYWYRQILGQKVEFLVSFYNNEISEKSEIFDDQFSVERPDGSNFTLKIRSTKLEDSAMYFCASSEQGTEAFFGQGTRLTVV.

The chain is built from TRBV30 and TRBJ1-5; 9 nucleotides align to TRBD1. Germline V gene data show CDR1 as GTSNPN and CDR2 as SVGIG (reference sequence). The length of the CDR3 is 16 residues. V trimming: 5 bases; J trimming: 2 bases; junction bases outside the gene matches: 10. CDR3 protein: CAWGQGPSHRNQPQHF. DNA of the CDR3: TGTGCCTGGGGACAGGGGCCCTCACATCGCAATCAGCCCCAGCATTTT. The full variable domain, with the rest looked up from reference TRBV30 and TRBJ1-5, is SQTIHQWPATLVQPVGSPLSLECTVEGTSNPNLYWYRQAAGRGLQLLFYSVGIGQISSEVPQNLSASRPQDRQFILSSKKLLLSDSGFYLCAWGQGPSHRNQPQHFGDGTRLSIL.

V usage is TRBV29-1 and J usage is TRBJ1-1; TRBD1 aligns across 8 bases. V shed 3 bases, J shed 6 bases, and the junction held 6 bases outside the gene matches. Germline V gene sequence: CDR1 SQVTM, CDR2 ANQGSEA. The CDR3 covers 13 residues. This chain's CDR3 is CSVDQGAVPEAFF. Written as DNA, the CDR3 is TGCAGCGTTGATCAGGGGGCGGTGCCTGAAGCTTTCTTT.

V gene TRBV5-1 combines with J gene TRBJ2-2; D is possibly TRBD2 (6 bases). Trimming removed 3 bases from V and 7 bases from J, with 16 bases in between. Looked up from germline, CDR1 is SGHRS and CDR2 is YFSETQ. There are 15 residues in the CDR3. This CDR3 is CASSSTRGSGGELFF. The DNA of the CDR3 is TGCGCCAGCAGCTCGACTCGGGGGTCTGGCGGGGAGCTGTTTTTT.

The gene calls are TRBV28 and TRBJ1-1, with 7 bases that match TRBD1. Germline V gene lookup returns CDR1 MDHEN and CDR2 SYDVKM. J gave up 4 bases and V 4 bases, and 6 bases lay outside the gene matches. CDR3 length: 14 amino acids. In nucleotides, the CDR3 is TGTGCCAGCAGTTCAAGGGGGCGGATCACTGAAGCTTTCTTT. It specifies CASSSRGRITEAFF.

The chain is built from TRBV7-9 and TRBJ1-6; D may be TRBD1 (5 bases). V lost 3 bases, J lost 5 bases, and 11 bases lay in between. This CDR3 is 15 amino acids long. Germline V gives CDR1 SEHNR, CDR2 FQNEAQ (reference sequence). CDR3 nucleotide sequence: TGTGCCAGCAGCTTGGGGGACTTCAATAATTCACCCCTCCACTTT. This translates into CASSLGDFNNSPLHF.

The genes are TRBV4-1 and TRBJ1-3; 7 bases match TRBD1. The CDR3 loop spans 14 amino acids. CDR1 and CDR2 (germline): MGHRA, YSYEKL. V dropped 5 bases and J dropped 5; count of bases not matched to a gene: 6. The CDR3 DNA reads TGCGCCAGCAGCGCCGGACAGGTTCGAAACACCATATATTTT. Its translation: CASSAGQVRNTIYF.

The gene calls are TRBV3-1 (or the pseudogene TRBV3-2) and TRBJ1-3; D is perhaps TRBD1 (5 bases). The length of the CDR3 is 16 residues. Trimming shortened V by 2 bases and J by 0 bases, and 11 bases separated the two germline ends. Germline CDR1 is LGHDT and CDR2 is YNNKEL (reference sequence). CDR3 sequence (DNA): TGTGCCAGCAGCCAAAGAAGGGGATACTCTGGAAACACCATATATTTT. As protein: CASSQRRGYSGNTIYF.

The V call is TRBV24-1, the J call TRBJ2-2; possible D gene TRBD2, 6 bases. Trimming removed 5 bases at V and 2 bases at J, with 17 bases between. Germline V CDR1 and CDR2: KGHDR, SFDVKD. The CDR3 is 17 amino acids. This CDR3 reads CATSGGVNLPNTGELFF. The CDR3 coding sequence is TGTGCCACCAGTGGGGGGGTAAACCTACCCAACACCGGGGAGCTGTTTTTT.

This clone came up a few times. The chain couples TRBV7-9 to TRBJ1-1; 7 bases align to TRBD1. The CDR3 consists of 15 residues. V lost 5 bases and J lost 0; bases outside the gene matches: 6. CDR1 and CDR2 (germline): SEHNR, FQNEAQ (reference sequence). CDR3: CASSRQGRMNTEAFF. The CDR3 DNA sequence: TGTGCCAGCAGCAGACAGGGTCGAATGAACACTGAAGCTTTCTTT.

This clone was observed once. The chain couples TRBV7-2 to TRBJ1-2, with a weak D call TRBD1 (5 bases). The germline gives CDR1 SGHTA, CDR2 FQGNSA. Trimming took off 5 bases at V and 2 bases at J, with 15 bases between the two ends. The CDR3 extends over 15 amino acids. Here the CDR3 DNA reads TGTGCCAGCAGCCCGTCCCTCGCAGGGAACTATGGCTACACCTTC. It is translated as CASSPSLAGNYGYTF.

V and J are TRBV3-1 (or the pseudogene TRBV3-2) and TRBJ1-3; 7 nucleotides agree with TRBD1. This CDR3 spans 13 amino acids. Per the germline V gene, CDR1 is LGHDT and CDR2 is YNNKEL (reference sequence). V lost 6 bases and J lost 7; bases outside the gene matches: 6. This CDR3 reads CASRVARGNTIYF. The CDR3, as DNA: TGTGCCAGCAGGGTGGCCAGGGGGAACACCATATATTTT.

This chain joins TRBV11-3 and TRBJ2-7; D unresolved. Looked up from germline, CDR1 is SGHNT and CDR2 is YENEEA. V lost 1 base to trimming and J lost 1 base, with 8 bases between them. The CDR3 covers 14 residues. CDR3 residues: CASSLGIGSYEQYV. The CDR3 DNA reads TGTGCCAGCAGCTTAGGTATCGGTTCCTACGAGCAGTACGTC.

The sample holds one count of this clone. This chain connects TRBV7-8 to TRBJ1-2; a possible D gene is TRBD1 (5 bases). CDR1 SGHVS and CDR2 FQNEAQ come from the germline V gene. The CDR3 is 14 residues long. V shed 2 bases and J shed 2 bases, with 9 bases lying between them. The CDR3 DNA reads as TGTGCCAGCAGCTTACCCGGGGGGAACTATGGCTACACCTTC. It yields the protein CASSLPGGNYGYTF.